This T cell receptor beta chain derives from a study of T-cell memory formation after mild COVID-19. Trimming cost V 5 bases and J 3 bases; bases outside gene matches: 12. The germline gives CDR1 SGHAT, CDR2 FQDESV (reference sequence). This CDR3 has 16 amino acids. This clonotype was seen a handful of times. Its antigen is undetermined. TCRdb reprocessed the 5' RACE reads with MiXCR, giving one entry per CDR3 protein. The sample holds 300,000 to 400,000 distinct CDR3 sequences, 15% to 20% seen once. Points from the study as a whole: The second-wave clones peaking on day 37 were not confirmed as SARS-CoV-2-specific. Contracting clones from day 15 to 85 had balanced CD4/CD8; later expanders favoured CD4+. For contracting clones, CD4+ ones sat mainly in CM and EM, CD8+ in EMRA. Certain responding clones were present in pre-infection memory, suggesting participation of cross-reactive memory.

The receptor was isolated from a man in his late teens or twenties who had mild COVID-19 (a few samples of this study predate the infection). Cell type and time point are not known. The chain is built from TRBV11-1 and TRBJ2-7; 8 nucleotides line up with TRBD2. The sample taken for sequencing was PBMCs or a T cell subset sorted from them (not recorded which). As DNA, the CDR3 is TGTGCCAGCAGCCCCCGAGGCGGGGCGGGGGGCTACGAGCAGTACTTC. It is translated as CASSPRGGAGGYEQYF. Full variable domain (remainder filled in from reference TRBV11-1 and TRBJ2-7): EAEVAQSPRYKITEKSQAVAFWCDPISGHATLYWYRQILGQGPELLVQFQDESVVDDSQLPKDRFSAERLKGVDSTLKIQPAELGDSAMYLCASSPRGGAGGYEQYFGPGTRLTVT.